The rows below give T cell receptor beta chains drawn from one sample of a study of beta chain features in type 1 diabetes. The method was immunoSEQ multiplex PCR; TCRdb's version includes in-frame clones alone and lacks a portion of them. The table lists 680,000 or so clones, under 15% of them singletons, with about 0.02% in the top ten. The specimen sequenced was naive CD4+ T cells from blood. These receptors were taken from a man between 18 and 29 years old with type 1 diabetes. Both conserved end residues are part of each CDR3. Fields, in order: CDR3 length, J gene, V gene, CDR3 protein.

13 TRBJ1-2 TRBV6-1 CASSERVEGGYTF
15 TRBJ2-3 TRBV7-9 CASSLAGHSTDTQYF
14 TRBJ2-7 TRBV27 CASSLSLDGYEQYF
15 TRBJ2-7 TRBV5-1 CASRAGTGGYYEQYF
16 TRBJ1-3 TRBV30 CAWTPGPSRSGNTIYF
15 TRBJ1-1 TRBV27 CASSPASEENTEAFF
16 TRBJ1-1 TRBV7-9 CASSQVGSGKGTEAFF
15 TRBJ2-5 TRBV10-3 CAISESSSAGETQYF
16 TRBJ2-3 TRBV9 CASSVASGSSTDTQYF
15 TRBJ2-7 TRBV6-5 CASSYSGDTSYEQYF
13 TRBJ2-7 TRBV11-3 CASTQWGSYEQYF
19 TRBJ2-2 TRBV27 CASTDGGLAGASNTGELFF
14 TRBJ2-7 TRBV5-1 CASSYGQVWDEQYF
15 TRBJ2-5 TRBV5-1 CASSLSAQPEETQYF
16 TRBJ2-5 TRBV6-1 CASSELGRGTQETQYF
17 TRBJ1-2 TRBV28 CASRSHIGAGVDYGYTF
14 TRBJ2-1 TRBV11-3 CASSPQGLPNEQFF
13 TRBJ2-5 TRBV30 CAWSVRLAETQYF
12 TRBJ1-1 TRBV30 CAWTGQGAEAFF
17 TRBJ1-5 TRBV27 CASSLLSGGYSNQPQHF
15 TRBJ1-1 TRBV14 CASSRDHLMNTEAFF
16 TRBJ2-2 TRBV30 CAWTLRGVSVTGELFF
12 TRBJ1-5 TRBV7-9 CASSQGNQPQHF
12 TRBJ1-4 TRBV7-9 CASTLDRGKLFF
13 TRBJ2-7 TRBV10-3 CAISGGDRYEQYF
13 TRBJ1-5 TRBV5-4 CASSNSGNQPQHF
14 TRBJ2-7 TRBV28 CASSLLAGSYEQYF
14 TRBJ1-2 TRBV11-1 CASSSRTPNYGYTF
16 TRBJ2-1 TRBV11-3 CASSEGTASGDVEQFF
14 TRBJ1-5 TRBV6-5 CASSYLQAGQPQHF
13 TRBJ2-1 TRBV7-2 CASSLGAINEQFF
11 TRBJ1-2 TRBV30 CAWSLQGDDTF
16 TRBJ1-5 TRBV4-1 CASSRSSPTVDQPQHF
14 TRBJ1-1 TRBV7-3 CASSLGQSNTEAFF
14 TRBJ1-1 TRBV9 CASSPATGGAEAFF
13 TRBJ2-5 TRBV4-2 CASSLWTSETQYF
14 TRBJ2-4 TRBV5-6 CASTSILVENIQYF
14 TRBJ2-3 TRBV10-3 CAISGNRGTDTQYF
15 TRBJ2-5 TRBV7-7 CASSSGQGIQETQYF
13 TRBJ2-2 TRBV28 CASRAANTGELFF
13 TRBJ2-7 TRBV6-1 CASLLGGLYEQYF
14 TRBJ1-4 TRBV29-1 CSVEPRPGGEKLFF